This T cell receptor (beta chain) was captured in a study of neurological immune-mediated disorders. This CDR3 comprises 15 residues. CDR1 SGHRS and CDR2 YFSETQ come from the germline V gene. V was clipped by 0 bases and J by 2 bases; unmatched bases: 3. The output of every sequencing run, over 160 million TCR-beta sequences, came from 15-18 subjects. MiXCR was run by TCRdb on the 5' RACE reads, yielding one entry per CDR3 protein. The sample has some 47,000 distinct CDR3 sequences; under 6.5% are singletons. At least ten counts were recorded for this clonotype. Libraries from sorted cells used about 950,000 T cells (CD4+ or CD8+).

The sequencing input was CD4+ T cells from blood. The chain joins TRBV5-1 to TRBJ2-3, with 7 bases matching TRBD2. This sequence originates from a woman in her thirties or forties in good health. CDR3 sequence reads: CASSLAGGLTDTQYF. The CDR3 DNA is TGCGCCAGCAGCTTGGCGGGAGGACTCACAGATACGCAGTATTTT.